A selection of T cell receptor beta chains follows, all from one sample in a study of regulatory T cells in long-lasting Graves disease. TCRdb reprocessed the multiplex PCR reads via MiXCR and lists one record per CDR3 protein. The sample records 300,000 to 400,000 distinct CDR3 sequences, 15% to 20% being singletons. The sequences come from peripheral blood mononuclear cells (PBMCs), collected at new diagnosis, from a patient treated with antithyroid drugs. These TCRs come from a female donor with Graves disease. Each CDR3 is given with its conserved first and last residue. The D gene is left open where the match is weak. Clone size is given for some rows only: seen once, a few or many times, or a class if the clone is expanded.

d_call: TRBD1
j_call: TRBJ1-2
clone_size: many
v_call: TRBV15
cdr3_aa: CATSRVRQGNDGYTF
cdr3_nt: TGTGCCACCAGCAGAGTGAGACAGGGGAATGATGGCTACACCTTC

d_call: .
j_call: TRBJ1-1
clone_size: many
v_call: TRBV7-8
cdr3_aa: CASSDSLGNTEAFF
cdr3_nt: TGTGCCAGCAGCGACAGCCTGGGGAACACTGAAGCTTTCTTT

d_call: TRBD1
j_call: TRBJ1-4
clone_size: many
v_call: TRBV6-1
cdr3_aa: CASTETGGDEKLFF
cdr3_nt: TGTGCCAGCACCGAAACAGGGGGGGATGAAAAACTGTTTTTT

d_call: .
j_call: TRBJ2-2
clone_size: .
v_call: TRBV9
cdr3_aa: CASSVKGTELFF
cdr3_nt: TGTGCCAGCAGCGTTAAGGGAACGGAGCTGTTTTTT

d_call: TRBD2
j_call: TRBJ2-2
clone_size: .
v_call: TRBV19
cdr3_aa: CASSIEGRGAGELFF
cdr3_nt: TGTGCCAGTAGTATTGAGGGACGGGGGGCCGGGGAGCTGTTTTTT

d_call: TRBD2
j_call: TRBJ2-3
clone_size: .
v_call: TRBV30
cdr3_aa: CAWSVRAGSTDTQYF
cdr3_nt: TGTGCCTGGAGTGTGAGAGCGGGGAGCACAGATACGCAGTATTTT

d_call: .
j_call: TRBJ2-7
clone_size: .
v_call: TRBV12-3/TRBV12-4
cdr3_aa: CASSSREGFYEQYF
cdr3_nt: TGTGCCAGCAGTTCTCGTGAGGGCTTTTACGAGCAGTACTTC

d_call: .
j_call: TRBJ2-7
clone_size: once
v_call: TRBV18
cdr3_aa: CASSPQLTAATINYGQYF
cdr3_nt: TGTGCCAGCTCACCACAGTTAACGGCCGCCACCATTAACTACGGGCAGTACTTC

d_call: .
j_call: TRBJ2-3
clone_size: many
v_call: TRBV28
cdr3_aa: CATSTLGKETDTQYF
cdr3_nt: TGTGCCACCTCTACACTGGGGAAAGAGACAGATACGCAGTATTTT

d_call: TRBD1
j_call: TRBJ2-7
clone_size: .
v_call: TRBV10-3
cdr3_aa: CAISLGQLSYEQYF
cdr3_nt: TGTGCCATCAGTTTGGGACAGCTCTCCTACGAGCAGTACTTC

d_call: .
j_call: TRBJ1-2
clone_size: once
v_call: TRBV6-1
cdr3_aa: CASSPHDRGDGYTF
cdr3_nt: TGTGCCAGCAGCCCTCACGACAGAGGCGATGGCTACACCTTC

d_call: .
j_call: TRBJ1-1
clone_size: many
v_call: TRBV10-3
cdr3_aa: CAISDGSFPIMNTEAFF
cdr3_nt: TGTGCCATCAGTGACGGGAGCTTTCCCATTATGAACACTGAAGCTTTCTTT

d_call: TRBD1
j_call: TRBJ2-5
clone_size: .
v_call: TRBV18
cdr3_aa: CASSPWTGPEETQYF
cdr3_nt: TGTGCCAGCTCACCATGGACAGGCCCAGAAGAGACCCAGTACTTC

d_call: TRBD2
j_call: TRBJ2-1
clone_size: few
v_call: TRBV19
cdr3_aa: CASDLGLAGRDEQFF
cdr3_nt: TGTGCCAGCGATCTCGGACTAGCGGGGAGGGATGAGCAGTTCTTC

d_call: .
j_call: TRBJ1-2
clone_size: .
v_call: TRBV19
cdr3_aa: CASSIMRGGVPYGYTF
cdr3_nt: TGTGCCAGTAGTATAATGAGGGGGGGCGTCCCTTATGGCTACACCTTC

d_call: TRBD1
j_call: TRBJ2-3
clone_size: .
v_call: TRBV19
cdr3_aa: CATGDRGPDTQYF
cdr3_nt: TGTGCCACAGGAGACAGGGGGCCAGATACGCAGTATTTT

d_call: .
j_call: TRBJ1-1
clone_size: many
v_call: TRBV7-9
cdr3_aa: CASSTDTAGDSEAFF
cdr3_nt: TGTGCCAGCAGCACGGACACCGCCGGGGATTCTGAAGCTTTCTTT

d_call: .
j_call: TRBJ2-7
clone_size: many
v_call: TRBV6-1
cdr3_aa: CASSAREPDSSYEQYF
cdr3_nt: TGTGCCAGCAGTGCAAGGGAGCCAGACAGCTCCTACGAGCAGTACTTC

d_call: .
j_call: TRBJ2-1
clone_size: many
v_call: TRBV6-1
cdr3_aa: CASRRRQVYNEQFF
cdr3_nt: TGTGCCAGCAGACGCAGACAGGTATACAATGAGCAGTTCTTC

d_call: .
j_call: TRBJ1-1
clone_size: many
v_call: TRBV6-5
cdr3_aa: CASSLVVNTEAFF
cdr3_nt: TGTGCCAGCAGTTTAGTCGTGAACACTGAAGCTTTCTTT

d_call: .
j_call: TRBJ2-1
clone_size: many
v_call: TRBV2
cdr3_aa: CASRGREIALNEQFF
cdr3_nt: TGTGCCAGCAGGGGACGGGAGATTGCGCTGAATGAGCAGTTCTTC

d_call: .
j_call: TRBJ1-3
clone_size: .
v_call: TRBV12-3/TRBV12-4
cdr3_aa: CASSLMGSSGNTIYF
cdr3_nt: TGTGCCAGCAGTTTAATGGGGAGCTCTGGAAACACCATATATTTT

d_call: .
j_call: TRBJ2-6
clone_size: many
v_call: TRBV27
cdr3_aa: CASSSWQGSGANVLTF
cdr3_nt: TGTGCCAGCAGTTCCTGGCAGGGGTCTGGAGCCAACGTCCTGACTTTC

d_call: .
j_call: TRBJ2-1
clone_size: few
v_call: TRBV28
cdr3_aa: CASSLSDSSYSYNEQFF
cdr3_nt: TGTGCCAGCAGTTTAAGCGACTCCTCCTACTCCTACAATGAGCAGTTCTTC

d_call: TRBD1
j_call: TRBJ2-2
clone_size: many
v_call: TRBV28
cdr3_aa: CASSSGTGTGTGELFF
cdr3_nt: TGTGCCAGCAGTTCAGGGACCGGGACAGGGACCGGGGAGCTGTTTTTT

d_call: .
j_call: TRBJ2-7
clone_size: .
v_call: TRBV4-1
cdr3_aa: CASSHPGGAGTYEQYF
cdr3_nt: TGCGCCAGCAGCCACCCCGGAGGGGCGGGAACGTACGAGCAGTACTTC

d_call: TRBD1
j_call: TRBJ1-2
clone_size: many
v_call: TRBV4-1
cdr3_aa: CASSRGQGPSNYGYTF
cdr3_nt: TGCGCCAGCAGCCGAGGACAGGGCCCTTCTAACTATGGCTACACCTTC

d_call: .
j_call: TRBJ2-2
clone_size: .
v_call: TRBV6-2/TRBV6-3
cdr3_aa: CASSEKAGANTGEPFF
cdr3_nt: TGTGCCAGCAGTGAGAAGGCGGGGGCTAACACCGGGGAGCCGTTTTTT

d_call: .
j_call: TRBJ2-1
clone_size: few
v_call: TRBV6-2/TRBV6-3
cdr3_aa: CASVRGADEQFF
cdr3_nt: TGTGCCAGCGTTCGGGGGGCGGATGAGCAGTTCTTC

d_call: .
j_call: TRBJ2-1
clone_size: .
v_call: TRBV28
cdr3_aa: CASSRDRSSYNEQFF
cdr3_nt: TGTGCCAGCAGCCGAGACCGGAGCTCCTACAATGAGCAGTTCTTC

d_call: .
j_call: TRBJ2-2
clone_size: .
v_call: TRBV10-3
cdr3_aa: CAISNRNTGELFF
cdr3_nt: TGTGCCATCAGTAACAGGAACACCGGGGAGCTGTTTTTT

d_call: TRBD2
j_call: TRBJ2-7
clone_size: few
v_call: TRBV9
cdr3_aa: CASSGWVAGGGLTVQYF
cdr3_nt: TGTGCCAGCAGCGGGTGGGTAGCGGGAGGGGGTCTTACAGTGCAGTACTTC

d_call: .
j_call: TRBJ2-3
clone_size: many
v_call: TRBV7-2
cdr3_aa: CASSLQSSGEYTDTQYF
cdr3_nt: TGTGCCAGCAGCCTACAGTCAAGCGGCGAATACACAGATACGCAGTATTTT

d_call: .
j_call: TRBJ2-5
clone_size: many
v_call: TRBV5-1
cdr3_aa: CASSSTSWGLAGTRGETQYF
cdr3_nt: TGCGCCAGCAGCTCGACCTCATGGGGATTAGCCGGAACGAGGGGAGAGACCCAGTACTTC

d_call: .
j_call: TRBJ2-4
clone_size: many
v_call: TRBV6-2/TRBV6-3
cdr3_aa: CASCEGRAKNIQYF
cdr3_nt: TGTGCCAGTTGTGAGGGCAGAGCCAAAAACATTCAGTACTTC

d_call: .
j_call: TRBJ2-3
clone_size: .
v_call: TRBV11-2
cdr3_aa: CASSAARVGTDTQYF
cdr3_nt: TGTGCCAGCAGCGCTGCAAGGGTTGGGACAGATACGCAGTATTTT

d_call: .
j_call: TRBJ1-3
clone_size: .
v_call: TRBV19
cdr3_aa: CASSIGSGNTIYF
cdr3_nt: TGTGCCAGTAGTATAGGCTCTGGAAACACCATATATTTT

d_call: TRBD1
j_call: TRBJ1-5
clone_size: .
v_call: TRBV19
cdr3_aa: CASSIGRQGGWRSNQPQHF
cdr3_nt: TGTGCCAGTAGTATAGGGAGACAGGGGGGATGGAGGAGCAATCAGCCCCAGCATTTT

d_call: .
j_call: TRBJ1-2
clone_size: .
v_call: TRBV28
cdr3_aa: CASSSPTDRPGYTF
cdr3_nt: TGTGCCAGCAGTTCCCCGACCGACAGGCCCGGCTACACCTTC

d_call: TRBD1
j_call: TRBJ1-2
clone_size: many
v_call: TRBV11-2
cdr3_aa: CASSLGDRANYGYTF
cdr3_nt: TGTGCCAGCAGCTTAGGGGACAGGGCCAACTATGGCTACACCTTC